What follows are 7 T cell receptor beta chains derived from one specimen sequenced in a study of early T cells in non-severe SARS-CoV-2 infection (dated by TCRdb to 2020 to 2023). The library was built by means of 5' RACE. Sequencer: NextSeq 500. TCRdb redid the processing of the public reads, applying fastp at Q25 and MiXCR, and retained in-frame beta chains. When rows share a CDR3 protein, they turn into one entry using the most common DNA and genes. Here the sample has some 26,000 distinct CDR3 sequences; 4.4% occur a single time. The ten largest account for roughly 5.3% of the sample. Sequencing was performed on whole blood. The receptors were sampled from an adult who was a healthcare worker with PCR-confirmed SARS-CoV-2 infection or an uninfected control (not recorded which).

This clonotype occurred many times. The rearrangement links TRBV7-2 to TRBJ2-3, with D perhaps matching TRBD2 (5 bases). V shed 5 bases and J shed 0 bases, with 12 bases lying between them. CDR1 is SGHTA and CDR2 is FQGNSA in the germline V gene. The CDR3 is 15 amino acids. CDR3 region: CASSMDFSSTDTQYF. CDR3 nucleotides: TGTGCCAGCAGCATGGACTTCTCTAGCACAGATACGCAGTATTTT.

This clonotype qualifies as medium-sized (0.01 to 0.1%). The rearrangement joins TRBV7-2 to TRBJ1-2; 7 bases agree with TRBD1. This CDR3 contains 15 residues. Unmatched junction bases numbered 10, after V lost 5 bases and J lost 4 bases. In germline, CDR1 is SGHTA, CDR2 FQGNSA. In nucleotides, the CDR3 is TGTGCCAGCAGCCGCTCCGCCGGGACAGTCTATGGCTACACCTTC. Its protein product is CASSRSAGTVYGYTF.

This clonotype was detected many times. V and J are TRBV18 and TRBJ2-4; D remains ambiguous. The V end was cut by 4 bases, the J end by 7 bases, with 8 bases between. This CDR3 comprises 12 residues. Germline CDR1 reads KGHSH; CDR2 reads LQKENI. CDR3 in DNA: TGTGCCAGCTCACAGGGTTTGAACATTCAGTACTTC. Translated: CASSQGLNIQYF. The entire variable domain, with the rest obtained from reference TRBV18 and TRBJ2-4, is as follows: NAGVMQNPRHLVRRRGQEARLRCSPMKGHSHVYWYRQLPEEGLKFMVYLQKENIIDESGMPKERFSAEFPKEGPSILRIQQVVRGDSAAYFCASSQGLNIQYFGAGTRLSVL.

The V and J genes are TRBV20-1 and TRBJ2-7; TRBD2 agrees at 7 bases. This CDR3 region has 16 residues. V lost 6 bases, J lost 2 bases, and 16 bases stayed unmatched. The germline V gene has CDR1 DFQATT and CDR2 SNEGSKA (reference sequence). The CDR3, as DNA: TGCAGTGCCGCAAGGAAACTCAGCGGGGTCCCCTACGAGCAGTACTTC. As protein: CSAARKLSGVPYEQYF.

The sample holds many counts of this clonotype. This chain connects TRBV2 to TRBJ2-1; D gene uncertain. Germline V CDR1 and CDR2: SNHLY, FYNNEI. V gave up 10 bases and J gave up 6 bases, with 16 bases separating them. This CDR3 contains 13 residues. This CDR3 is CATNQDLGNEQFF. Written as DNA, the CDR3 is TGTGCCACGAACCAGGACCTAGGCAATGAGCAGTTCTTC. Variable domain in full (rest from reference TRBV2 and TRBJ2-1): EPEVTQTPSHQVTQMGQEVILRCVPISNHLYFYWYRQILGQKVEFLVSFYNNEISEKSEIFDDQFSVERPDGSNFTLKIRSTKLEDSAMYFCATNQDLGNEQFFGPGTRLTVL.

This clonotype was observed many times. The chain uses TRBV30 and TRBJ1-1; D gene ambiguous. This CDR3 contains 12 residues. Germline V gene sequence: CDR1 GTSNPN, CDR2 SVGIG (reference sequence). The ends were cut back, 0 bases at V and 4 bases at J, with 6 bases in the middle. Here the CDR3 reads CAWSVSSTEAFF. CDR3 bases: TGTGCCTGGAGTGTAAGTAGCACTGAAGCTTTCTTT.

In its sample, this clonotype was seen a few times. This sequence may be a read error, since a much larger clone differs from it by one base. This CDR3 reads CAISEGGGYTF. In nucleotides, the CDR3 is TGTGCCATCAGTGAAGGGGGTGGCTACACCTTC. The chain carries TRBV10-3 and TRBJ1-2; D possibly corresponds to TRBD1 (6 bases). CDR3 length: 11 amino acids. The germline V and J ends were trimmed by 3 bases and 7 bases, with 6 bases remaining between them. Germline V gives CDR1 ENHRY, CDR2 SYGVKD.